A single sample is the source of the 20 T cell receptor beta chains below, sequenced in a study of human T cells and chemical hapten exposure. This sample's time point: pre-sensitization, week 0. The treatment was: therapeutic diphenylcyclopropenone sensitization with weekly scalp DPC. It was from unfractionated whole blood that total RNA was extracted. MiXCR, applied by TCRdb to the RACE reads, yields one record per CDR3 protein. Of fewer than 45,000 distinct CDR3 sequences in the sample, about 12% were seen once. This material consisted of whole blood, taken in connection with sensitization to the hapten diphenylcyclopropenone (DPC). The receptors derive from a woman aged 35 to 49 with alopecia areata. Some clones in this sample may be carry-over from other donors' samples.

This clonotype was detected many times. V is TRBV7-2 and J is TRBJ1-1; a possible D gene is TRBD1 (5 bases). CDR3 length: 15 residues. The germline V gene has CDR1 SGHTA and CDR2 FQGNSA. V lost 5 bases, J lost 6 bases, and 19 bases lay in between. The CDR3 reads CASSPSRQLSPEAFF. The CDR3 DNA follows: TGTGCCAGCAGCCCAAGCCGACAGTTATCCCCTGAAGCTTTCTTT.

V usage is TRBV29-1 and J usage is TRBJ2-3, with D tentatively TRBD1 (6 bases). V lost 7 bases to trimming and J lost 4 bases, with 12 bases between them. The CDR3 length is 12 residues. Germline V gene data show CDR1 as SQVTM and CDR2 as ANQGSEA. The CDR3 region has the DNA TGCAGCGGGATGAGGGGGTCAGATACGCAGTATTTT. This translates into CSGMRGSDTQYF.

The CDR3 spells CASSFGPNTGELFF. DNA for the CDR3: TGTGCCAGCAGCTTCGGGCCTAACACCGGGGAGCTGTTTTTT. The chain combines TRBV7-9 with TRBJ2-2; D not certain. Trimming stripped 3 bases from V and 2 bases from J, with 7 bases between. CDR3 length: 14 residues. Germline loops: CDR1 SEHNR, CDR2 FQNEAQ (reference sequence).

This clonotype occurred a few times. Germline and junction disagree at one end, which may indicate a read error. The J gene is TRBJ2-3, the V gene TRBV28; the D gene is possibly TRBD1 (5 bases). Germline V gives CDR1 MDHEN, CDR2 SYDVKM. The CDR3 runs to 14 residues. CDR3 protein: CASSLSGATHTQYF. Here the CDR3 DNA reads TGTGCCAGCAGTTTATCTGGGGCCACACATACGCAGTATTTT.

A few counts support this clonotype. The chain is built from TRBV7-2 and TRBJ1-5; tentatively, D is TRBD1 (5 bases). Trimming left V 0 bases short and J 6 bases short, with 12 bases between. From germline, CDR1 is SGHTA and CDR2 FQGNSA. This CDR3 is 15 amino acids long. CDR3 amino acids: CASSLAQGLLQPQHF. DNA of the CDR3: TGTGCCAGCAGCTTAGCGCAGGGTCTCCTTCAGCCCCAGCATTTT.

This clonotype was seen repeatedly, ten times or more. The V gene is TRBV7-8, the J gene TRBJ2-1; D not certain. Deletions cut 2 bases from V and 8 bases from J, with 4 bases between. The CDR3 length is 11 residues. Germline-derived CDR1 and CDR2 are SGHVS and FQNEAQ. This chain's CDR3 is CASSLYDEQFF. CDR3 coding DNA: TGTGCCAGCAGCTTATATGATGAGCAGTTCTTC.

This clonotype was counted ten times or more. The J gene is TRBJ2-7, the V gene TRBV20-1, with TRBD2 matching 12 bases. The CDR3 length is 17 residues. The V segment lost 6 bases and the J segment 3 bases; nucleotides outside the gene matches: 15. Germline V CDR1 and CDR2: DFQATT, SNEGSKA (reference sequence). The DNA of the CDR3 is TGCAGTGCCAGCCCTACTAGCGGGGGGCTCCACTACTACGAGCAGTACTTC. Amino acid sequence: CSASPTSGGLHYYEQYF.

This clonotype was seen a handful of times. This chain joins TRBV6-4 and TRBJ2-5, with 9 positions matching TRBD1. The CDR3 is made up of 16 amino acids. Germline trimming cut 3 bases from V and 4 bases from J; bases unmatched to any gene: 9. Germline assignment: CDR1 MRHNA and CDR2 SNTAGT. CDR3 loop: CASSEGTGMDGETQYF. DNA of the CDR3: TGTGCCAGCAGTGAAGGGACAGGGATGGATGGAGAGACCCAGTACTTC.

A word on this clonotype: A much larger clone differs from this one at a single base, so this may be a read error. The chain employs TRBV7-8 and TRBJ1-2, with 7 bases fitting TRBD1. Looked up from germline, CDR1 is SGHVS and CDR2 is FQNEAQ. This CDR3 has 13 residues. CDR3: CASSFGDSDGHTF. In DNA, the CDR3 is TGTGCCAGCAGCTTTGGGGACAGCGATGGCCACACCTTC.

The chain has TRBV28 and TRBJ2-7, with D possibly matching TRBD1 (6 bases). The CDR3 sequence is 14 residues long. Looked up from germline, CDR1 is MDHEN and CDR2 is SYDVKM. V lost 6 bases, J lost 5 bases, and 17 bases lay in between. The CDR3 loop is CASSPSLQGHEQYF. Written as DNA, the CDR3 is TGTGCCAGCAGCCCCTCCCTACAGGGTCACGAGCAGTACTTC. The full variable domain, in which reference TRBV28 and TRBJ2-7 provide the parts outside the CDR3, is DVKVTQSSRYLVKRTGEKVFLECVQDMDHENMFWYRQDPGLGLRLIYFSYDVKMKEKGDIPEGYSVSREKKERFSLILESASTNQTSMYLCASSPSLQGHEQYFGPGTRLTVT.

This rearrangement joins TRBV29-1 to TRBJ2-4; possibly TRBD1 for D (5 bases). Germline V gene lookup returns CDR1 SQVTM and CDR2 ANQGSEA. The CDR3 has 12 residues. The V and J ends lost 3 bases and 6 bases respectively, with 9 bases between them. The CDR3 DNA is TGCAGCGTTGATGGGCAGGGAAACATTCAGTACTTC. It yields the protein CSVDGQGNIQYF. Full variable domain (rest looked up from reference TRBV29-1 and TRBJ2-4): SAVISQKPSRDICQRGTSLTIQCQVDSQVTMMFWYRQQPGQSLTLIATANQGSEATYESGFVIDKFPISRPNLTFSTLTVSNMSPEDSSIYLCSVDGQGNIQYFGAGTRLSVL.

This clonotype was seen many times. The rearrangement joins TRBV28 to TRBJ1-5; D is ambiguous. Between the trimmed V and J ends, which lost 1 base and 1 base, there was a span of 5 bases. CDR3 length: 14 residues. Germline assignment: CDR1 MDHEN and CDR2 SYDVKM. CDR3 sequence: CASSLLHSNQPQHF. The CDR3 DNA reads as TGTGCCAGCAGTTTATTACACAGCAATCAGCCCCAGCATTTT.

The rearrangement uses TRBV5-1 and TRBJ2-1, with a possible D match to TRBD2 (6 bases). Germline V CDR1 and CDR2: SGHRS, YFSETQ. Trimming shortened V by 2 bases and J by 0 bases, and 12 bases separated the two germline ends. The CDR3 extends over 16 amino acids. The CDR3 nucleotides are TGCGCCAGCAGCTTCCTAGCGTTAAGCTCCTACAATGAGCAGTTCTTC. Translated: CASSFLALSSYNEQFF.

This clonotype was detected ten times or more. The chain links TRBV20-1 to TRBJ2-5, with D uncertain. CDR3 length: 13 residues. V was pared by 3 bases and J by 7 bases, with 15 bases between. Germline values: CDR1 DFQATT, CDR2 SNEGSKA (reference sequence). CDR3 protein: CSARDLSIRTQYF. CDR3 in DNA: TGCAGTGCTAGGGACCTCTCCATTAGGACCCAGTACTTC.

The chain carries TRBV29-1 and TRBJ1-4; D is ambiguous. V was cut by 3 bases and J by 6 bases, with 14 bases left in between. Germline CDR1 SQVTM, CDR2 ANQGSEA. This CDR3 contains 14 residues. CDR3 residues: CSVDLGGSYEKLFF. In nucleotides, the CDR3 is TGCAGCGTTGACCTTGGCGGCAGTTATGAAAAACTGTTTTTT.

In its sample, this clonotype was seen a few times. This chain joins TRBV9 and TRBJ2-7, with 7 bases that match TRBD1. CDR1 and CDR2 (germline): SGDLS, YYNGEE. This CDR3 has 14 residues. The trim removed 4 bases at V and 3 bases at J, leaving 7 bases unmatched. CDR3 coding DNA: TGTGCCAGCAGCCCACAAGGGGACAGCTACGAGCAGTACTTC. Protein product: CASSPQGDSYEQYF.

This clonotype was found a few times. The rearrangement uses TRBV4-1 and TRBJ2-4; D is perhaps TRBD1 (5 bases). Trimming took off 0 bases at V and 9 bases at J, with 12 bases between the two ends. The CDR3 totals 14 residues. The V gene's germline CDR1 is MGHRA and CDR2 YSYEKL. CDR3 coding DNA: TGCGCCAGCAGCCAAGAAAGGGGAACGGGCATTCAGTACTTC. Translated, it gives CASSQERGTGIQYF.

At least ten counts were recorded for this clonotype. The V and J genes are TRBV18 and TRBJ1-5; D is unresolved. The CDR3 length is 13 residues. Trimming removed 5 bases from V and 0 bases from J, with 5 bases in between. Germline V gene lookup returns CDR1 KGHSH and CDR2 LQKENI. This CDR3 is CASSSDSNQPQHF. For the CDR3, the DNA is TGTGCCAGCTCATCGGATAGCAATCAGCCCCAGCATTTT.

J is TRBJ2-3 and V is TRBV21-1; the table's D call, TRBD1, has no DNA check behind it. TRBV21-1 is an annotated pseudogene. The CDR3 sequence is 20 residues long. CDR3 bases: TGTGCCAGCAGCAATACCGGGACCCGAAACCCGTGGGGCGGCACAGATACGCAGTATTTT. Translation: CASSNTGTRNPWGGTDTQYF.

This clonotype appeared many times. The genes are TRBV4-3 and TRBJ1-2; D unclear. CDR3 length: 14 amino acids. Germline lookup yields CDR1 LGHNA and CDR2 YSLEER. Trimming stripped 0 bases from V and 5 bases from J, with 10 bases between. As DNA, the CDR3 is TGCGCCAGCAGCCAAGAAGTGGAAGGTTATGGCTACACCTTC. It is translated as CASSQEVEGYGYTF.